This T cell receptor beta chain was observed in a study of identical twins. The CDR3 runs 19 residues. The germline V gene has CDR1 SGHTA and CDR2 FQGTGA. V lost 2 bases to trimming and J lost 5 bases; unmatched junction nucleotides: 15. TCRdb fed the 5' RACE reads into MiXCR, producing one record per CDR3 protein. The sample has about 240,000 distinct CDR3 sequences, more than 9% seen once. With regard to this clonotype: This sequence may be a read error, since a much larger clone differs from it by one base.

The chain is built from TRBV7-3 and TRBJ2-2, with 9 bases aligning to TRBD2. This clonotype was sampled from a man aged 45-65 years in good health. The specimen was memory T cells sorted from blood. The chain's CDR3 is CASSLDRTGTSRKTGELFF. CDR3 coding DNA: TGTGCCAGCAGCTTAGACAGAACCGGGACTAGCAGGAAAACCGGGGAGCTGTTTTTT.